This paragraph reports one T cell receptor (beta chain). What it binds is unknown. The TCR alpha and TCR beta cDNA libraries, bearing sample barcodes and UMIs, were generated by 5'RACE using constant-segment primers. TCRdb processed the 5' RACE reads anew with MiXCR; each CDR3 protein has one entry. The table records a few hundred thousand distinct CDR3 sequences, about a fifth of them present only once. These data belong to a study of T-cell memory formation after mild COVID-19. Study-level results: The CD4+ clones that contracted clustered mainly within CM and EM, and the CD8+ clones concentrated in EMRA. Still unconfirmed is whether the second-wave clones peaking on day 37 recognized SARS-CoV-2. Later expanders leaned CD4+, whereas day 15 to 85 contracting clones were balanced CD4/CD8.

Looked up from germline, CDR1 is LNHDA and CDR2 is SQIVND (reference sequence). V dropped 5 bases and J dropped 11; count of bases not matched to a gene: 16. The CDR3 sequence is 16 residues long. The J gene is TRBJ2-3, the V gene TRBV19; the match to TRBD2 covers 10 bases. The clonotype was recovered from an adult woman who had mild COVID-19 (a few samples of this study predate the infection). Cell type and time point are not known. Sequencing was performed on PBMCs or a T cell subset sorted from them (not recorded which). The CDR3 spells CASSVTSGTAQIRQYF. The CDR3 DNA follows: TGTGCCAGTAGTGTCACTAGCGGGACCGCACAGATCCGGCAGTATTTT.